This entry is about one T cell receptor beta chain. Its cognate antigen is unknown. The data derive from a study of lymphopenia after photon versus proton radiotherapy. Study findings and constraints: Survival link was tested only in deceased patients; proton benefit remains a possibility. Relative stability marked proton patients; photon patients lost diversity and naive cells. After lymphocyte nadir, photon-treated repertoires showed oligoclonal expansion, especially CD8+ Temra. Post-nadir TCR diversity decline inversely tracked overall survival among those who died.

Some clones are missing from TCRdb's copy, which holds only in-frame ones; the method was immunoSEQ multiplex PCR. The data contain around 160,000 clones, around 85% of them seen just once; the ten biggest clones take up approximately 4.6%. V was cut by 2 bases and J by 8 bases, with 9 bases left in between. The V gene's germline CDR1 is SGHTA and CDR2 FQGNSA. The CDR3 extends over 12 amino acids. The TCR sequence derives from a man over 45 with gastric cancer. The rearrangement uses TRBV7-2 and TRBJ1-2; perhaps TRBD1 as D (5 bases). Here the sequenced sample was peripheral blood, taken from a patient treated with photon-based radiotherapy. Here the CDR3 DNA reads TGTGCCAGCAGCTTACCAGGGATCGGCTACACCTTC. As protein: CASSLPGIGYTF. The whole variable domain, remainder taken from reference TRBV7-2 and TRBJ1-2, is GAGVSQSPSNKVTEKGKDVELRCDPISGHTALYWYRQSLGQGLEFLIYFQGNSAPDKSGLPSDRFSAERTGGSVSTLTIQRTQQEDSAVYLCASSLPGIGYTFGSGTRLTVV.